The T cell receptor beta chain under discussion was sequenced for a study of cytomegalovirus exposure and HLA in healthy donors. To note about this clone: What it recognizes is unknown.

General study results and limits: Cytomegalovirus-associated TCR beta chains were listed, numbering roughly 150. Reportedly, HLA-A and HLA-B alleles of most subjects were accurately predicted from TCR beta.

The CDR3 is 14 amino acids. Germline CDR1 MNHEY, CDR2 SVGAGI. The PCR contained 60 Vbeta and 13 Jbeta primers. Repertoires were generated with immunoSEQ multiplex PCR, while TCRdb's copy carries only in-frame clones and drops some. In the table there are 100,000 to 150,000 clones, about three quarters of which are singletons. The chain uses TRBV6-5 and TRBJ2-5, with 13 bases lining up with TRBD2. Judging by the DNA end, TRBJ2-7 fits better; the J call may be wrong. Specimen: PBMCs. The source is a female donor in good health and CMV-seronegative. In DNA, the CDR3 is TGTGCCAGCAGTCTGAGACTAGCGGGAGGCGAGCAGTACTTC. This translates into CASSLRLAGGEQYF.